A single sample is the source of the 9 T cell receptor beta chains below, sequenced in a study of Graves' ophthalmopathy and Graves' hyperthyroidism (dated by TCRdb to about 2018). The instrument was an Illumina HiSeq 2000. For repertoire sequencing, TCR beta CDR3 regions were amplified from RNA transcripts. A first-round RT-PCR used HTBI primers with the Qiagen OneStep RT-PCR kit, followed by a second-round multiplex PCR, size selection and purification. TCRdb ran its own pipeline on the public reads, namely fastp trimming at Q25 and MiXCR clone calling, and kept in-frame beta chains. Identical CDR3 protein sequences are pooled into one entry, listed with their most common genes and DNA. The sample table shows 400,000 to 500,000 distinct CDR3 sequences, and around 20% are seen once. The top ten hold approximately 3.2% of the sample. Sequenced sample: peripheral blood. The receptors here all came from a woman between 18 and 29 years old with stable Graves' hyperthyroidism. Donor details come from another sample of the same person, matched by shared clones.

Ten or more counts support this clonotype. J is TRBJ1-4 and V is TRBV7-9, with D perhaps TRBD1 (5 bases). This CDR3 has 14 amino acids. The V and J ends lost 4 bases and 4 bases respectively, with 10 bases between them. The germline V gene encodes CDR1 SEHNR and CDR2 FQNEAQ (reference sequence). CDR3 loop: CASSSGHGNEKLFF. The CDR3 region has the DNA TGTGCCAGCAGCTCAGGACATGGTAATGAAAAACTGTTTTTT.

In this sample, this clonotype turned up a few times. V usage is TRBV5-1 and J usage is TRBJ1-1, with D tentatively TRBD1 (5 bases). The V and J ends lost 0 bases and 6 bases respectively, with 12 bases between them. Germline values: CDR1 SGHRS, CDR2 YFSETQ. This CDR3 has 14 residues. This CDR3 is CASSLGGDYPEAFF. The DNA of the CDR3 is TGCGCCAGCAGCTTGGGGGGGGATTACCCTGAAGCTTTCTTT. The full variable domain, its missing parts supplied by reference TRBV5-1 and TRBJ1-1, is KAGVTQTPRYLIKTRGQQVTLSCSPISGHRSVSWYQQTPGQGLQFLFEYFSETQRNKGNFPGRFSGRQFSNSRSEMNVSTLELGDSALYLCASSLGGDYPEAFFGQGTRLTVV.

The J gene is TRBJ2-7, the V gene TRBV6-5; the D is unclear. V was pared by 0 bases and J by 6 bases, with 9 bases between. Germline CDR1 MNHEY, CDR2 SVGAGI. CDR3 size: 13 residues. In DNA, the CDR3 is TGTGCCAGCAGTTACTCTTCCTGGGGCGAGCAGTACTTC. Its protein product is CASSYSSWGEQYF.

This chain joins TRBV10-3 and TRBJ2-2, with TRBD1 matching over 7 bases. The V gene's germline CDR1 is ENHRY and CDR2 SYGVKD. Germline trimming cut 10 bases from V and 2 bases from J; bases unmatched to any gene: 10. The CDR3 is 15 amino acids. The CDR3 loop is CANRKDRANTGELFF. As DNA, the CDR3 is TGTGCCAACAGAAAAGACAGGGCTAACACCGGGGAGCTGTTTTTT.

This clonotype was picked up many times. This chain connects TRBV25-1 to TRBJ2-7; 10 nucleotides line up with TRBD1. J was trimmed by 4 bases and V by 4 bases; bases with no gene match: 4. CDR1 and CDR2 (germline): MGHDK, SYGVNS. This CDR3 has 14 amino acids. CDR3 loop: CASSGRTGGYEQYF. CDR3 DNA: TGTGCCAGCAGTGGACGGACAGGGGGATACGAGCAGTACTTC.

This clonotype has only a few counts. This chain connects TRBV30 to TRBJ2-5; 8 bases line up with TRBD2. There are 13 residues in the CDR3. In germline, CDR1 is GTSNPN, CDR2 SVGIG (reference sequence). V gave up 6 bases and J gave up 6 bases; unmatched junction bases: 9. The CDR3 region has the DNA TGTGCCTGCAATAGCGGGGTCGGAAAGACCCAGTACTTC. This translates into CACNSGVGKTQYF.

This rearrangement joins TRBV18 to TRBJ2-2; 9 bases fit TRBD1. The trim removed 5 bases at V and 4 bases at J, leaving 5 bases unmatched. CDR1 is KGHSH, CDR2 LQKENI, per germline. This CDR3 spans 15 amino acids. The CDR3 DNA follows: TGTGCCAGCTCAACCGGGACAGGGACCACCGGGGAGCTGTTTTTT. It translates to CASSTGTGTTGELFF. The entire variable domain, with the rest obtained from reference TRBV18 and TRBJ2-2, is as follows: NAGVMQNPRHLVRRRGQEARLRCSPMKGHSHVYWYRQLPEEGLKFMVYLQKENIIDESGMPKERFSAEFPKEGPSILRIQQVVRGDSAAYFCASSTGTGTTGELFFGEGSRLTVL.

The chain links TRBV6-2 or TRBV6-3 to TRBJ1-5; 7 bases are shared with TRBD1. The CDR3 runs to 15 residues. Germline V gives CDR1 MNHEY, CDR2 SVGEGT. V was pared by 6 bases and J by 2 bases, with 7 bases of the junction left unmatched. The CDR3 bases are TGTGCCAGCAGCAAATTCGGGACAGGCAATCAGCCCCAGCATTTT. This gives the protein CASSKFGTGNQPQHF.

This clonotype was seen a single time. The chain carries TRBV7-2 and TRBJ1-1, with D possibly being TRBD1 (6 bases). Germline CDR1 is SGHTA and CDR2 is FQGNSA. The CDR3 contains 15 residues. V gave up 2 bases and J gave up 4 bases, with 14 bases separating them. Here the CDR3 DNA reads TGTGCCAGCAGCTTAACGGCTACAGGGTCCACTGAAGCTTTCTTT. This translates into CASSLTATGSTEAFF.